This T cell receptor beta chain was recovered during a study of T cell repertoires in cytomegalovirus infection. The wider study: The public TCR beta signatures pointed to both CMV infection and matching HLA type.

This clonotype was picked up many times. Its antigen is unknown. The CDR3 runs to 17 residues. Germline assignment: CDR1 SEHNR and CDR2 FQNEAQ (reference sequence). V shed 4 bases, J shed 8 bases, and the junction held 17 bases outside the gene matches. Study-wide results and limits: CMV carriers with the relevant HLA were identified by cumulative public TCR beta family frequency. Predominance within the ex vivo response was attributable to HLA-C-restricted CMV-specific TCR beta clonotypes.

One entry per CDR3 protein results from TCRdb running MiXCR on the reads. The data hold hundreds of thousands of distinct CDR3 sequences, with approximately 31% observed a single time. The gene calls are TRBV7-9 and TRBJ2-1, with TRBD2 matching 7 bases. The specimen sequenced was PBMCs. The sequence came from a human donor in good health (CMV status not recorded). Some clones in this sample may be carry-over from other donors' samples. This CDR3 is CASSSPPSGAGRYEQFF. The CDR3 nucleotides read TGTGCCAGCAGCTCCCCCCCGAGCGGGGCTGGTCGGTATGAGCAGTTCTTC.